The entry that follows covers one T cell receptor (beta chain) sequence. The CDR3 consists of 15 residues. CDR1 DFQATT and CDR2 SNEGSKA come from the germline V gene (reference sequence). The record originates from a study of blood T cells in healthy people across ages. Every donor provided roughly 10 milliliters of peripheral blood. Per sample, no less than 5 micrograms of total RNA were extracted. Together with a sample-barcoded 5' primer, a J-beta primer mix was included in a second PCR lasting about 7 to 12 cycles. TCRdb redid the calling of the 5' RACE reads with MiXCR, one entry per CDR3 protein. The sample includes about 840,000 distinct CDR3 sequences, just under 30% of them seen just once. The sample was also reused in another study, on T cells of mothers and their children. That paper adds: It was related mother-child pairs that showed slightly higher overlap than unrelated pairs, without reaching significance.

Sequencing was performed on blood. This receptor was taken from a woman between 40 and 50 years old in good health. The chain uses TRBV20-1 and TRBJ2-7; 9 nucleotides agree with TRBD2. The J call could be wrong; TRBJ2-4 is a better fit for the DNA end. CDR3 in amino acids: CSARKTSGWGDIQYF. Written as DNA, the CDR3 is TGCAGTGCTAGAAAAACTAGCGGGTGGGGGGACATTCAGTACTTC.